This TCR beta chain was captured in a study of blood T cell repertoires in COVID-19. In the study overall: Material from acute and convalescent COVID-19 was sourced from the United States, Italy and Spain. From T cells, B-cell-depleted T cells, or PBMCs came the material, which was cDNA or gDNA.

Losses at the gene ends were 5 bases for V and 2 bases for J; bases not matched to a gene: 10. CDR1 SGHAT and CDR2 FQDESV come from the germline V gene (reference sequence). CDR3 length: 16 residues. Authors' methods: By means of reference gene primer amplification, nucleated cell counts were estimated. Only in-frame clones appear in the TCRdb table, and some are missing; sequencing was by immunoSEQ multiplex PCR. V, J and clone size were drawn from that table, and D and trimming were deduced from the DNA. The data hold 250,000 to 300,000 clones, with 70% to 90% observed a single time. Among Cohort 3 donors, those recovered had two negative PCRs, clearance, or symptom resolution.

V is TRBV11-1 and J is TRBJ2-3, with 7 bases that match TRBD2. The source of this sequence is a woman in her twenties or thirties who had recovered from COVID-19. Material for sequencing was PBMCs or T cells enriched from blood (not recorded which). CDR3 sequence: CASSPGTTHFTDTQYF. Written as DNA, the CDR3 is TGTGCCAGCAGCCCCGGGACTACCCATTTCACAGATACGCAGTATTTT.